This T cell receptor (beta chain) was retrieved from a study of blood T cell repertoires in COVID-19 (TCRdb year 2020). Notes on the research overall: The collaborator samples originated in the United States, Italy and Spain and spanned the acute and convalescent phases of COVID-19. The prospective study material was composed of cDNA or gDNA derived from T cells, B-cell-depleted T cells, or PBMCs. The dataset comprised deeply sampled blood TCRbeta repertoires from subjects exposed to, actively infected with, or recovered from COVID-19. A freely available public database, intended as a resource for researchers studying the immune response to SARS-CoV-2, is where the repertoires were released. Samples were obtained from the ongoing ImmuneRACE study (first 160 participants) and from over 1,000 subjects provided by 6 global collaborators. A de-identified subject ID, COVID-19 status, age in years and sex were almost always included in the sample metadata. HLA class I and class II types, where available, came from metadata supplied by the sample provider rather than from assay-based typing.

The immunoSEQ Assay, a bias-controlled multiplex PCR, was used to amplify TCRbeta CDR3 regions from genomic DNA. The original pipeline was this. Within the assay, amplification of reference gene primers was used to estimate how many nucleated cells each sample contained. To quantify the absolute abundance of each unique TCRbeta CDR3 rearrangement, sequence reads were collapsed and filtered. For each sample, productive Simpson clonality was calculated as the square root of Simpson's diversity index across productive rearrangements. TCRdb took over this immuneACCESS table, retaining in-frame rearrangements with V and J assigned. Such tables are incomplete; in checked studies, under half of the missing clones stem from an unresolved V gene, and the remainder is unexplained. V, J and clone size reflect that table, while D and trimming were determined from the DNA. Recorded for this sample are 45,000 to 65,000 clones; about 83% of them occurred a single time. The top ten clonotypes cover over 15% of the sample.

On the study overall, not on this receptor specifically: The amount of clinical and demographic metadata varied by source and participant and was provided uncurated.

A note on this clone: Its antigen target is currently unknown. Per-nucleotide qualities are absent, and no much larger clonotype sits a single base away.

CDR1 and CDR2 are drawn from the germline V gene (reference sequence): SEHNR, FQNEAQ. V loses 10 bases of germline sequence and J loses 1 base, and the interval between the two ends is 13 bases. Including cysteine and phenylalanine, the CDR3 has 13 amino acids. Just CDR3 DNA is preserved here, 39 bases in frame from base 1. The collaborating institutions used their own protocols to collect whole blood in K2EDTA tubes. For TCRbeta analysis, collaborator samples were shipped as frozen whole blood, as isolated PBMCs, or as DNA extracted from either sample type. The source of this sequence is a man in his forties or fifties with acute or convalescent COVID-19. Sequencing used peripheral blood. Recombination joined TRBV7-9 with TRBJ1-1; the D segment cannot be called with confidence. In nucleotide form, the sequence is TGTGCCACCGGAGGGATTTCGAACACTGAAGCTTTCTTT. The resulting protein is CATGGISNTEAFF.